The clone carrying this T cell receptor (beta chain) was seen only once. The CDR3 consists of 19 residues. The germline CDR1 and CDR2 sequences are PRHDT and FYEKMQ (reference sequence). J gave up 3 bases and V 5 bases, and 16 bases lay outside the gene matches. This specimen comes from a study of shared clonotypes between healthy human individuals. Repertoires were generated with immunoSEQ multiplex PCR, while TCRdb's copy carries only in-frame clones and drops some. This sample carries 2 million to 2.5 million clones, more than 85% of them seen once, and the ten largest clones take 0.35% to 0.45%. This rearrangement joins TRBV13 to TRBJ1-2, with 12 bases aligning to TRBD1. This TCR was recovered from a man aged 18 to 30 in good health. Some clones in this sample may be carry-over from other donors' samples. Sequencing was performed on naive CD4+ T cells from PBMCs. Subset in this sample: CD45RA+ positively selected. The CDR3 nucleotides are TGTGCCAGCAGCCCGCCATTAATTGGGACAGGGGGCTCAGACTATGGCTACACCTTC. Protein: CASSPPLIGTGGSDYGYTF.